This TCR beta chain comes out of a study of blood T cells in healthy people across ages. This clonotype has just a few counts. Together with a sample-barcoded 5' primer, a J-beta primer mix was included in a second PCR lasting about 7 to 11 cycles. TCRdb processed the 5' RACE reads anew with MiXCR; each CDR3 protein has one entry. The profile covers some 1,500,000 distinct CDR3 sequences, with approximately 43% appearing a single time and about 4.1% taken by the ten largest. V was clipped by 0 bases and J by 0 bases, with 15 bases between them. The CDR3 length is 18 residues. Per the germline V gene, CDR1 is MGHRA and CDR2 is YSYEKL.

The sequencing sample was made of blood. The chain is built from TRBV4-1 and TRBJ1-5, with D maybe TRBD1 (5 bases). This clonotype originated in a woman younger than 35 in good health. The DNA for the CDR3 is TGCGCCAGCAGCCAAGACTATCCGGGACGGGGTAGCAATCAGCCCCAGCATTTT. Translated: CASSQDYPGRGSNQPQHF.